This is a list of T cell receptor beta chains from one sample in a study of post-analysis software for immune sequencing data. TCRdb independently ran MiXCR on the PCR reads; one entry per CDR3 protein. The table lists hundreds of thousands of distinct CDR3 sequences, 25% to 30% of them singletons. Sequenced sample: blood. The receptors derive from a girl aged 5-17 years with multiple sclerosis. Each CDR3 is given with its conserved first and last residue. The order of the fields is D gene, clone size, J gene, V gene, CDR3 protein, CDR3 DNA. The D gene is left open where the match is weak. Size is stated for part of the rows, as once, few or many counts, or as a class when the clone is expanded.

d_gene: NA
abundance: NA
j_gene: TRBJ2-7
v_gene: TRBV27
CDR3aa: CASSQLGEQYF
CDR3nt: TGTGCCAGCAGCCAGCTGGGCGAGCAGTACTTC

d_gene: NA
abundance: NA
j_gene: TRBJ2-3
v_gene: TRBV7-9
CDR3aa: CASSLVDTKDTQYF
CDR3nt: TGTGCCAGCAGCTTAGTTGACACAAAGGATACGCAGTATTTT

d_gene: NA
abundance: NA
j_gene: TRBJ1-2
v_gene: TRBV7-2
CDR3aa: CASSLAAGVSYGYTF
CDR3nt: TGTGCCAGCAGCTTGGCCGCAGGGGTTTCCTATGGCTACACCTTC

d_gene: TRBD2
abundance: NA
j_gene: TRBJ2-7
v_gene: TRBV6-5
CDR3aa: CASSRGLAGESGEQYF
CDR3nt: TGTGCCAGCAGCAGGGGACTAGCGGGAGAGAGCGGCGAGCAGTACTTC

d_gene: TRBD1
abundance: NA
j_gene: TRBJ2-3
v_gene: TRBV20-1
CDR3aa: CSAPGGTGAPDTQYF
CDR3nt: TGCAGTGCTCCAGGGGGGACAGGGGCCCCAGATACGCAGTATTTT

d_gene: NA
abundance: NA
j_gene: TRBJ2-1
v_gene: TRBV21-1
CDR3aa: CASSTRGGRGSFVDEQFF
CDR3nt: TGTGCCAGCAGCACCAGGGGTGGGCGCGGGAGCTTCGTGGATGAGCAGTTCTTC

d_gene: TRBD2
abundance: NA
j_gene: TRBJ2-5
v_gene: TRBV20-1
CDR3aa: CSASHSGGLETQYF
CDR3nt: TGCAGTGCTTCCCATAGCGGGGGTCTCGAGACCCAGTACTTC

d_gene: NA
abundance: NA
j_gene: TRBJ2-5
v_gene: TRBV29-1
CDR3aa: CSAQTLQETQYF
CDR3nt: TGCAGCGCCCAGACACTACAAGAGACCCAGTACTTC

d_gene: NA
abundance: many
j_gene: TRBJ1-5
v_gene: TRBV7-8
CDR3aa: CASSFRHHSNQPQHF
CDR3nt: TGTGCCAGCAGCTTCCGGCATCATAGCAATCAGCCCCAGCATTTT

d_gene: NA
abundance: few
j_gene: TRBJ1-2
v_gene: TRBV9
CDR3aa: CASSQTAGTNYGYTF
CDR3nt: TGTGCCAGCAGCCAGACGGCAGGGACGAACTATGGCTACACCTTC

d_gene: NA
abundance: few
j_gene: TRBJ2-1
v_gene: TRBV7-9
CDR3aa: CASSADEQFF
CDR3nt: TGTGCCAGCAGCGCTGATGAGCAGTTCTTC

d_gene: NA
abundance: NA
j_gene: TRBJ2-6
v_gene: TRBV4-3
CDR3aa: CASSQARASVLTF
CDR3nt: TGCGCCAGCAGCCAAGCTAGGGCCAGCGTCCTGACTTTC